This entry concerns a single T cell receptor beta chain. Its antigen is as yet unknown. It was with 60 Vbeta and 13 Jbeta primers that the PCR ran. The method was immunoSEQ multiplex PCR; TCRdb's version includes in-frame clones alone and lacks a portion of them. The sample holds some 160,000 clones, roughly 76% seen once. This specimen comes from a study of cytomegalovirus exposure and HLA in healthy donors. Study-wide context: Early on, a data release was issued that held roughly 80 million unique TCRs from HLA-typed donors.

Study outcomes and limitations: Across donors, sequencing depth was assumed by presence/absence analyses to be roughly uniform. Previous analysis showed most TCR beta V segments were productive about 90% or about 30% of the time.

The sequence derives from a male donor in good health and CMV-seronegative. Input material: PBMCs.

This chain's CDR3 is CASSPDVGWGGEQYF. CDR3 nucleotides: TGTGCCAGCAGTCCCGATGTTGGATGGGGGGGCGAGCAGTACTTC. The V and J genes are TRBV28 and TRBJ2-7; 7 bases fit TRBD2. Losses at the gene ends were 5 bases for V and 6 bases for J; bases not matched to a gene: 13. Germline V gene sequence: CDR1 MDHEN, CDR2 SYDVKM. The length of the CDR3 is 15 residues.